These 30 T cell receptor beta chains originate from one sample sequenced in a study of CD8 T cells in Susac syndrome. With random hexamers, 0.5 to 1 ug RNA was reverse transcribed. TCRdb passed the immunoSEQ multiplex PCR reads through MiXCR, listing each CDR3 protein once. The table lists 120,000 to 150,000 distinct CDR3 sequences, roughly 95% of them singletons, with about 0.076% in the top ten. Sequencing input: CD4+ T cells from PBMCs. Every receptor here comes from a human donor in good health.

V and J are TRBV24-1 and TRBJ2-1, with 8 positions matching TRBD2. The CDR3 is 12 residues long. The V gene's germline CDR1 is KGHDR and CDR2 SFDVKD. The junction had 6 bases not matched to a gene; V was cut back by 9 bases and J by 9 bases. CDR3 region: CATGREGREQFF. CDR3 nucleotide sequence: TGTGCCACCGGACGGGAGGGGCGTGAGCAGTTCTTC.

This sequence joins TRBV9 and TRBJ2-3; possible D gene TRBD1, 5 bases. From germline, CDR1 is SGDLS and CDR2 YYNGEE. The CDR3 has 15 amino acids. V gave up 0 bases and J gave up 3 bases, with 11 bases separating them. The CDR3 nucleotides read TGTGCCAGCAGCGTAGTGGCCACAGGTACAGATACGCAGTATTTT. Its protein is CASSVVATGTDTQYF.

This rearrangement joins TRBV30 to TRBJ1-1, with 7 bases aligning to TRBD1. Trimming removed 3 bases from V and 0 bases from J; junction bases left unmatched: 1. The CDR3 runs to 13 residues. Per the germline V gene, CDR1 is GTSNPN and CDR2 is SVGIG (reference sequence). The CDR3 sequence is CAWRTGLNTEAFF. The CDR3 DNA reads TGTGCCTGGAGGACAGGGTTGAACACTGAAGCTTTCTTT.

The rearrangement uses TRBV19 and TRBJ2-2; 7 bases match TRBD2. V gave up 4 bases and J gave up 0 bases; unmatched junction bases: 5. The germline CDR1 and CDR2 sequences are LNHDA and SQIVND (reference sequence). This CDR3 contains 16 residues. CDR3 nucleotide sequence: TGTGCCAGTAGTAATCCTAGCGGCGCGAACACCGGGGAGCTGTTTTTT. It encodes CASSNPSGANTGELFF. Variable domain in full (rest from reference TRBV19 and TRBJ2-2): DGGITQSPKYLFRKEGQNVTLSCEQNLNHDAMYWYRQDPGQGLRLIYYSQIVNDFQKGDIAEGYSVSREKKESFPLTVTSAQKNPTAFYLCASSNPSGANTGELFFGEGSRLTVL.

This chain connects TRBV30 to TRBJ2-7; possible D gene TRBD2, 6 bases. Per the germline V gene, CDR1 is GTSNPN and CDR2 is SVGIG (reference sequence). The CDR3 is 12 amino acids. V gave up 3 bases and J gave up 3 bases, with 9 bases separating them. The CDR3 is CAWRREDYEQYF. The CDR3 region has the DNA TGTGCCTGGAGGAGGGAGGACTACGAGCAGTACTTC.

This clonotype was observed a handful of times. The rearrangement uses TRBV6-2 or TRBV6-3 and TRBJ1-1; perhaps TRBD1 as D (6 bases). Germline CDR1 is MNHEY and CDR2 is SVGEGT. V gave up 8 bases and J gave up 0 bases, with 16 bases separating them. The CDR3 consists of 15 residues. This CDR3 is CASAKSGAVNTEAFF. DNA of the CDR3: TGTGCCAGCGCAAAATCAGGGGCCGTGAACACTGAAGCTTTCTTT.

The V gene is TRBV3-1, the J gene TRBJ2-7, with 10 bases aligning to TRBD1. V shed 1 base and J 4 bases; nucleotides not matched to a gene: 4. Per germline, CDR1 LGHDT and CDR2 YNNKEL (reference sequence). The CDR3 is 15 residues long. The CDR3, as DNA: TGTGCCAGCAGCCAAGCCGGGACAGGGGTATACGAGCAGTACTTC. Translated: CASSQAGTGVYEQYF.

This chain links TRBV18 with TRBJ2-1; D unresolved. The germline CDR1 and CDR2 sequences are KGHSH and LQKENI. The CDR3 spans 14 residues. Trimming removed 1 base at V and 9 bases at J, with 13 bases between. CDR3 amino acids: CASSPLPDSGEQFF. In DNA, the CDR3 is TGTGCCAGCTCACCACTCCCAGACTCTGGTGAGCAGTTCTTC.

The chain joins TRBV30 to TRBJ2-2; 10 bases map to TRBD1. Losses at the gene ends were 8 bases for V and 5 bases for J; bases not matched to a gene: 11. CDR3 length: 15 amino acids. The V gene's germline CDR1 is GTSNPN and CDR2 SVGIG (reference sequence). DNA of the CDR3: TGTGCCGGCCACCTGACAGGGGGCAGGACCGGGGAGCTGTTTTTT. Translation gives CAGHLTGGRTGELFF.

The chain is built from TRBV18 and TRBJ2-3; TRBD2 might be the D (5 bases). Germline V gives CDR1 KGHSH, CDR2 LQKENI. CDR3 length equals 14 residues. V was pared by 3 bases and J by 4 bases, with 11 bases between. CDR3 DNA sequence: TGTGCCAGCTCACCCCTCCGGGGTTCAGATACGCAGTATTTT. Its translation: CASSPLRGSDTQYF.

The V gene is TRBV4-2, the J gene TRBJ1-5, with 7 nucleotides matching TRBD1. V shed 3 bases, J shed 5 bases, and the junction held 7 bases outside the gene matches. This CDR3 is 15 amino acids long. Per germline, CDR1 LGHNA and CDR2 YNFKEQ. The CDR3 DNA is TGTGCCAGCAGCCAGGGACAGCAACCTTATCAGCCCCAGCATTTT. Encoded protein: CASSQGQQPYQPQHF.

This chain uses TRBV20-1 with TRBJ2-7; TRBD2 aligns across 13 bases. This CDR3 region has 17 residues. CDR1 is DFQATT and CDR2 is SNEGSKA in the germline V gene (reference sequence). V lost 4 bases, J lost 2 bases, and 11 bases stayed unmatched. The CDR3, as DNA: TGCAGTGCTAAGGGAGTAGGACTAGCGGGAGCGACCTACGAGCAGTACTTC. Amino acid sequence: CSAKGVGLAGATYEQYF.

This chain uses TRBV3-1 with TRBJ1-1; D remains unclear. CDR1 is LGHDT, CDR2 YNNKEL, per germline (reference sequence). The CDR3 spans 14 residues. With 5 bases removed from V and 0 bases from J, the gap between germline ends came to 10 bases. The CDR3 here is CASSERELNTEAFF. CDR3 DNA: TGTGCCAGCAGCGAACGGGAGTTGAACACTGAAGCTTTCTTT.

This chain links TRBV5-1 with TRBJ1-1, with TRBD1 matching over 7 bases. Trimming took 4 bases from V and 3 from J; bases not matched to a gene: 6. Germline CDR1 is SGHRS and CDR2 is YFSETQ. This CDR3 contains 14 residues. CDR3: CASSQDRWYTEAFF. The CDR3 bases are TGCGCCAGCAGCCAGGACAGGTGGTACACTGAAGCTTTCTTT. The full variable domain, in which reference TRBV5-1 and TRBJ1-1 provide the parts outside the CDR3, is KAGVTQTPRYLIKTRGQQVTLSCSPISGHRSVSWYQQTPGQGLQFLFEYFSETQRNKGNFPGRFSGRQFSNSRSEMNVSTLELGDSALYLCASSQDRWYTEAFFGQGTRLTVV.

This clonotype was observed a single time. The chain links TRBV10-3 to TRBJ2-3, with 8 bases that match TRBD2. V shed 2 bases, J shed 4 bases, and the junction held 8 bases outside the gene matches. The CDR3 loop spans 16 amino acids. Germline V gene sequence: CDR1 ENHRY, CDR2 SYGVKD. The CDR3 DNA is TGTGCCATCAGTGAGCCCCAACTAGCGGAGGCAGATACGCAGTATTTT. This codes for CAISEPQLAEADTQYF.

The chain employs TRBV6-1 and TRBJ2-5; no definite D call. Trimming stripped 6 bases from V and 5 bases from J, with 16 bases between. CDR1 is MNHNS, CDR2 SASEGT, per germline. The CDR3 is 14 amino acids. The CDR3 protein is CASRRNSVRETQYF. CDR3 sequence (DNA): TGTGCCAGCAGAAGAAATAGTGTTCGGGAGACCCAGTACTTC.

V and J are TRBV5-1 and TRBJ2-2; a possible D gene is TRBD1 (7 bases). Germline V gene sequence: CDR1 SGHRS, CDR2 YFSETQ. Trimming cost V 4 bases and J 2 bases, with 15 bases left between them. The CDR3 consists of 16 residues. DNA for the CDR3: TGCGCCAGCAGCGAACTAGCAGGGGGTAACACCGGGGAGCTGTTTTTT. It codes for CASSELAGGNTGELFF.

This rearrangement joins TRBV7-2 to TRBJ2-1; no reliable D call. CDR1 and CDR2 from the germline V gene are SGHTA and FQGNSA. This CDR3 has 14 residues. Trimming shortened V by 6 bases and J by 8 bases, and 17 bases separated the two germline ends. The CDR3 DNA reads as TGTGCCAGCAGTCGCCCGCCAAGAATTTATGAGCAGTTCTTC. It encodes CASSRPPRIYEQFF.

The chain uses TRBV27 and TRBJ2-7, with TRBD2 as a possible D gene (6 bases). Deletions cut 4 bases from V and 3 bases from J, with 19 bases between. From germline, CDR1 is MNHEY and CDR2 SMNVEV (reference sequence). The CDR3 length is 16 residues. In DNA, the CDR3 is TGTGCCAGCAGTTCCCCGCTAGCGAGAGGGGTCTACGAGCAGTACTTC. It is translated as CASSSPLARGVYEQYF.

The rearrangement links TRBV2 to TRBJ2-7; no reliable D call. The CDR3 loop spans 15 amino acids. Trimming pared 6 bases from V and 7 bases from J, leaving 22 bases between. Per the germline V gene, CDR1 is SNHLY and CDR2 is FYNNEI. This CDR3 is CASSSRAPAVGEQYF. In nucleotides, the CDR3 is TGTGCCAGCAGCTCCCGGGCGCCCGCTGTGGGGGAGCAGTACTTC. Full variable domain (missing parts from reference TRBV2 and TRBJ2-7): EPEVTQTPSHQVTQMGQEVILRCVPISNHLYFYWYRQILGQKVEFLVSFYNNEISEKSEIFDDQFSVERPDGSNFTLKIRSTKLEDSAMYFCASSSRAPAVGEQYFGPGTRLTVT.

This rearrangement joins TRBV6-1 to TRBJ1-2, with D hard to call. Per germline, CDR1 MNHNS and CDR2 SASEGT. Trimming stripped 6 bases from V and 5 bases from J, with 10 bases between. CDR3 length equals 12 residues. CDR3 sequence: CASRDTPYGYTF. In DNA, the CDR3 is TGTGCCAGCAGGGATACTCCATATGGCTACACCTTC.

The genes are TRBV10-3 and TRBJ1-2; D is unclear. Trimming shortened V by 7 bases and J by 4 bases, and 13 bases separated the two germline ends. From germline, CDR1 is ENHRY and CDR2 SYGVKD. The CDR3 is 13 residues long. CDR3 region: CAIKGSRIYGYTF. As DNA, the CDR3 is TGTGCCATCAAGGGCAGCAGAATCTATGGCTACACCTTC.

The chain employs TRBV5-1 and TRBJ2-3, with D unresolved. Trimming took 1 base from V and 1 from J, leaving 7 bases between them. Germline V CDR1 and CDR2: SGHRS, YFSETQ. The length of the CDR3 is 14 residues. CDR3 region: CASSLMSGTDTQYF. CDR3 nucleotide sequence: TGCGCCAGCAGCTTGATGAGCGGCACAGATACGCAGTATTTT.

The chain has TRBV11-2 and TRBJ2-1; the match to TRBD2 covers 9 bases. Germline CDR1 and CDR2: SGHAT and FQNNGV. Trimming cost V 6 bases and J 4 bases; bases outside gene matches: 10. The CDR3 consists of 16 residues. The CDR3 reads CASSPRAGGLYNEQFF. The CDR3, as DNA: TGTGCCAGCAGTCCCCGGGCGGGAGGGCTGTACAATGAGCAGTTCTTC.

The count of this clonotype is one. This chain links TRBV6-6 with TRBJ2-3; the match to TRBD2 covers 8 bases. V shed 2 bases and J 3 bases; nucleotides not matched to a gene: 4. CDR1 and CDR2 from the germline V gene are MNHNY and SVGAGI (reference sequence). The CDR3 consists of 15 residues. The CDR3 sequence is CASSYSGSATDTQYF. The CDR3 DNA is TGTGCCAGCAGTTACAGCGGGAGTGCGACAGATACGCAGTATTTT.

The chain combines TRBV7-2 with TRBJ2-3, with TRBD2 identical over 12 bases. This CDR3 is built from 17 residues. Trimming at V came to 5 bases and at J to 6 bases, leaving 12 bases not matched to a gene. Germline V CDR1 and CDR2: SGHTA, FQGNSA. CDR3 loop: CASSPRGTSGRLDTQYF. The CDR3 DNA sequence: TGTGCCAGCAGCCCCCGGGGAACTAGCGGGAGGTTGGATACGCAGTATTTT.

V gene TRBV6-6 combines with J gene TRBJ2-2, with D uncertain. The CDR3 has 14 amino acids. V lost 6 bases and J 1 base, leaving 9 bases between the germline ends. CDR1 and CDR2 from the germline V gene are MNHNY and SVGAGI (reference sequence). The DNA for the CDR3 is TGTGCCAGCAGAAACCCCGGGAACACCGGGGAGCTGTTTTTT. Encoded protein: CASRNPGNTGELFF.

The J gene is TRBJ1-5, the V gene TRBV18; D not resolved. This CDR3 has 16 amino acids. V lost 2 bases, J lost 2 bases, and 13 bases lay in between. Germline CDR1 and CDR2: KGHSH and LQKENI. The DNA for the CDR3 is TGTGCCAGCTCACCATCTTCAGGAATTGGCAATCAGCCCCAGCATTTT. The encoded protein is CASSPSSGIGNQPQHF.

The rearrangement uses TRBV2 and TRBJ1-2, with D unresolved. The V end was cut by 7 bases, the J end by 5 bases, with 11 bases between. Germline values: CDR1 SNHLY, CDR2 FYNNEI. This CDR3 comprises 12 residues. CDR3 DNA: TGTGCCAGCAATCGCAATTTATATGGCTACACCTTC. It is translated as CASNRNLYGYTF.

V and J are TRBV7-2 and TRBJ2-3, with no clear D. The V and J ends lost 4 bases and 5 bases respectively, with 4 bases between them. This CDR3 region has 11 residues. Germline V gives CDR1 SGHTA, CDR2 FQGNSA. The CDR3 protein is CASSSLDTQYF. DNA for the CDR3: TGTGCCAGCAGCTCCCTAGATACGCAGTATTTT.